The 2 T cell receptor beta chains listed next were all sequenced from one sample in a study of blood T cell repertoires in COVID-19. The data were produced by immunoSEQ multiplex PCR, yet TCRdb's version contains in-frame clones alone and is incomplete. The repertoire holds some 41,000 clones, with 65% to 90% as singletons. The sample comprised peripheral blood. These receptor sequences come from a man aged 35 to 55 with active COVID-19.

The V gene is TRBV5-8, the J gene TRBJ2-7; 8 nucleotides align to TRBD2. Germline V gives CDR1 SGHTS, CDR2 YDEGEE. This CDR3 spans 14 amino acids. The ends lost 4 bases at V and 3 bases at J; junction bases unmatched: 6. The CDR3 spells CASSPIAGNYEQYF. The CDR3 DNA reads TGTGCCAGCAGCCCTATAGCGGGAAACTACGAGCAGTACTTC.

The chain recombines TRBV27 with TRBJ2-7, with TRBD1 as a possible D gene (6 bases). The CDR3 has 13 amino acids. Germline CDR1 and CDR2: MNHEY and SMNVEV (reference sequence). CDR3 coding DNA: TGTGCGACACACGACCCAGGGGCGGGCGAGCAGTACTTC. Amino acids: CATHDPGAGEQYF.